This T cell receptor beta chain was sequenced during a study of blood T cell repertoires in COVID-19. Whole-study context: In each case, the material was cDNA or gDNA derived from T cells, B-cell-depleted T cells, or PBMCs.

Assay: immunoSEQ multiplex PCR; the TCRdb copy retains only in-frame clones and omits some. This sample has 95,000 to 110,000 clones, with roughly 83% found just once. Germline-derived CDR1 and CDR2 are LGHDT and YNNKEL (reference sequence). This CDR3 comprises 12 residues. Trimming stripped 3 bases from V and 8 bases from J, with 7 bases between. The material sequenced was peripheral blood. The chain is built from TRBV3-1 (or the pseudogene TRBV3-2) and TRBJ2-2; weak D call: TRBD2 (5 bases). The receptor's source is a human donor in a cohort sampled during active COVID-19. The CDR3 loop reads CASSHPGGELFF. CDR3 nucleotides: TGTGCCAGCAGCCATCCGGGGGGGGAGCTGTTTTTT.